This entry features one T cell receptor beta chain sequence. Antigen unknown. Amplification targeted TCR beta CDR3 regions from RNA transcripts. The HTBI primer set served for first-round RT-PCR of the TCR CDR3. MiXCR was run by TCRdb on the multiplex PCR reads, yielding one entry per CDR3 protein. Among 600,000 or so distinct CDR3 sequences, under 20% were seen once, and the ten largest hold about 3.8%. In patients aged 18 to 65, hyperthyroidism was newly diagnosed, with duration under 2 months. More than 8 ml fresh peripheral blood yielded the PBMCs. Between the trimmed V and J ends, which lost 3 bases and 2 bases, there was a span of 11 bases. Germline assignment: CDR1 MRHNA and CDR2 SNTAGT. This CDR3 spans 15 amino acids. The data were obtained in a study of T cells in Graves' hyperthyroidism and ophthalmopathy. Broader study findings: Separation of ophthalmopathy from stable hyperthyroidism was achieved by a 13 V-J model. Most clonotypes expanded in thyroid above 0.001 were likewise present in blood.

The material sequenced was blood. This TCR derives from a woman aged 25 to 45 with Graves' hyperthyroidism. This sequence joins TRBV6-4 and TRBJ1-5, with unresolved D. CDR3 amino acids: CASSEEGIGNQPQHF. Written as DNA, the CDR3 is TGTGCCAGCAGTGAGGAAGGTATAGGCAATCAGCCCCAGCATTTT.